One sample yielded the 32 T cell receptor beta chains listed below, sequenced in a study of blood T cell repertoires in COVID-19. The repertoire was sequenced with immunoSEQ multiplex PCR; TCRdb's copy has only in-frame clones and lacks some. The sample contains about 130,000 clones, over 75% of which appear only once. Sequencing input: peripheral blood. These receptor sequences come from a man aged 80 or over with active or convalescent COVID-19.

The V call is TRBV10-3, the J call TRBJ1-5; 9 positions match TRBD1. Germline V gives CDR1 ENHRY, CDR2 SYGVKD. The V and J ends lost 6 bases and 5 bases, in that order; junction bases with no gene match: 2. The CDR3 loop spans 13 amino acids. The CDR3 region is CAIRRDRDQPQHF. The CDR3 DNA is TGTGCCATCAGGAGGGACAGGGATCAGCCCCAGCATTTT.

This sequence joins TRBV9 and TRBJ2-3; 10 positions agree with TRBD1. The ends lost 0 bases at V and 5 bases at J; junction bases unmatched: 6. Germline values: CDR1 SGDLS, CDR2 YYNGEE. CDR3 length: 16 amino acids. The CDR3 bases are TGTGCCAGCAGCGTAGGGGTAGGACAGGGGGGAGATACGCAGTATTTT. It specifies CASSVGVGQGGDTQYF.

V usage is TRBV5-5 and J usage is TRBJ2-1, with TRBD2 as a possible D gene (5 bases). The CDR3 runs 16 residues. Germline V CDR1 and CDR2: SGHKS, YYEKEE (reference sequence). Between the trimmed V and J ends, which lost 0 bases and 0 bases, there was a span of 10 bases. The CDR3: CASSLDSGSSYNEQFF. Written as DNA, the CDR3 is TGTGCCAGCAGCTTGGACAGCGGAAGCTCCTACAATGAGCAGTTCTTC.

The CDR3 loop reads CASTRDGSNTEAFF. The CDR3 nucleotides are TGTGCCAGCACCCGGGATGGATCGAACACTGAAGCTTTCTTT. The chain carries TRBV6-6 and TRBJ1-1; D call uncertain. V lost 7 bases and J 1 base, leaving 13 bases between the germline ends. CDR1 and CDR2 (germline): MNHNY, SVGAGI (reference sequence). The CDR3 runs to 14 residues.

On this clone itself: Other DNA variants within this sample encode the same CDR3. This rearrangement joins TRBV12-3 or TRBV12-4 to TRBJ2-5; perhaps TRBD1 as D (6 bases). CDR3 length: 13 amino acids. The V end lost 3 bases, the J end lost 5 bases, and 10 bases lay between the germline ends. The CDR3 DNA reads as TGTGCCAGCAGTTTCTCAGGGGTCGAGACCCAGTACTTC. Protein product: CASSFSGVETQYF.

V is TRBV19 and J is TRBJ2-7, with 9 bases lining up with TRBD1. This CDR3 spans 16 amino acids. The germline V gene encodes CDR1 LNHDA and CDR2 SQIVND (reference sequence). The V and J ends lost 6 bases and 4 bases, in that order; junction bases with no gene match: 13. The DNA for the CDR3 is TGTGCCAGTAGCCCTGGACGGGGACAGGGTCGTTACGAGCAGTACTTC. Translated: CASSPGRGQGRYEQYF.

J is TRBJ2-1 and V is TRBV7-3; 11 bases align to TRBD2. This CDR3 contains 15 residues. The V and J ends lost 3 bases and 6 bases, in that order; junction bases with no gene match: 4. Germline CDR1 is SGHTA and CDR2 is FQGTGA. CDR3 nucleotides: TGTGCCAGCAGCTTTAGCGGGAGGGCCGGCAATGAGCAGTTCTTC. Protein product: CASSFSGRAGNEQFF.

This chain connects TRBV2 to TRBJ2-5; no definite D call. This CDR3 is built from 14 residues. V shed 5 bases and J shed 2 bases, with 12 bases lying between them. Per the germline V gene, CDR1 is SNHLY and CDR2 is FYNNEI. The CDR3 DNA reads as TGTGCCAGCAGTCCCGCGAGACAACAAGAGACCCAGTACTTC. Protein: CASSPARQQETQYF.

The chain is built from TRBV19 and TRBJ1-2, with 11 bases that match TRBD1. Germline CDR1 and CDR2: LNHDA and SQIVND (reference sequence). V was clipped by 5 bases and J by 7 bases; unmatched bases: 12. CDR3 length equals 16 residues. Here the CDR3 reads CASSPLHGQGASGYTF. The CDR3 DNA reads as TGTGCCAGTAGTCCGCTCCACGGACAGGGGGCTAGTGGCTACACCTTC.

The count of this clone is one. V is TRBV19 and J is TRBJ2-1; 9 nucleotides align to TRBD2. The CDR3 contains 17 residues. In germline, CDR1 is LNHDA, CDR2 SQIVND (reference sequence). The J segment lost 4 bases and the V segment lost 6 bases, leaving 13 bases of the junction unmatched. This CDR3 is CASRTTGAGGNYNEQFF. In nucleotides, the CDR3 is TGTGCCAGTAGGACTACGGGGGCGGGAGGGAATTACAATGAGCAGTTCTTC.

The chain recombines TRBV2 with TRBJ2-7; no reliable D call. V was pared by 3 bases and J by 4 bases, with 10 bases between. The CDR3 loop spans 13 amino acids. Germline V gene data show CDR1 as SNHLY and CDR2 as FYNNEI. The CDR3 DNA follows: TGTGCCAGCAGTGATCGACTCCAATACGAGCAGTACTTC. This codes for CASSDRLQYEQYF.

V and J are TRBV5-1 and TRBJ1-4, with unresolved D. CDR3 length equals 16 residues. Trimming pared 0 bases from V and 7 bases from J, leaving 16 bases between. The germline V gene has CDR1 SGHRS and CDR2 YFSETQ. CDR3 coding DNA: TGCGCCAGCAGCTTGGATGGGAACACGGGGAGTGAAAAACTGTTTTTT. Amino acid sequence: CASSLDGNTGSEKLFF.

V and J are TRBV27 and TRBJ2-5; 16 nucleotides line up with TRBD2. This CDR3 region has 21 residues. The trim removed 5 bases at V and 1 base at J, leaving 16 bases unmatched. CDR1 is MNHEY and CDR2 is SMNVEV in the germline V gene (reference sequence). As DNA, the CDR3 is TGTGCCAGCAGTCGCCACCCGGGACTAGCGGGAGGGAGGAGTGGCCAAGAGACCCAGTACTTC. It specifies CASSRHPGLAGGRSGQETQYF.

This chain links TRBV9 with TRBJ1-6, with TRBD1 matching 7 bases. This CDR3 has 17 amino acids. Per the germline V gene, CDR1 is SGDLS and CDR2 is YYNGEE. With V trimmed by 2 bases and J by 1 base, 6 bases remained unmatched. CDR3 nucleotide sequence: TGTGCCAGCAGCGTTACAGGGGCAATATCCTATAATTCACCCCTCCACTTT. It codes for CASSVTGAISYNSPLHF.

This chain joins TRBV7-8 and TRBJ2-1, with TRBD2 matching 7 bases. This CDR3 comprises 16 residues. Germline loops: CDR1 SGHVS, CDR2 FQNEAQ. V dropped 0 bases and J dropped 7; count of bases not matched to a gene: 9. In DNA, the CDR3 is TGTGCCAGCAGCTTAGCGCGTGGGGGAGGGCAGAATGAGCAGTTCTTC. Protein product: CASSLARGGGQNEQFF. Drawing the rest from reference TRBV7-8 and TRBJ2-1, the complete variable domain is GAGVSQSPRYKVAKRGQDVALRCDPISGHVSLFWYQQALGQGPEFLTYFQNEAQLDKSGLPSDRFFAERPEGSVSTLKIQRTQQEDSAVYLCASSLARGGGQNEQFFGPGTRLTVL.

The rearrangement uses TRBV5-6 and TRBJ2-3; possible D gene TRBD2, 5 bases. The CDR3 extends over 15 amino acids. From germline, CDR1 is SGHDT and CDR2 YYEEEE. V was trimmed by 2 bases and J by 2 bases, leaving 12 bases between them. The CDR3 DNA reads TGTGCCAGCAGCTTCTCCGGACTCCACACAGATACGCAGTATTTT. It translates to CASSFSGLHTDTQYF.

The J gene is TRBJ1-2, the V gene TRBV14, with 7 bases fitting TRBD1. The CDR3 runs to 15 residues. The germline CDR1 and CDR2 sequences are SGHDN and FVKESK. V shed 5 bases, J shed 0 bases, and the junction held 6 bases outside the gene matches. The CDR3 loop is CASSGRQGANYGYTF. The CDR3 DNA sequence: TGTGCCAGCAGCGGGCGACAGGGTGCTAACTATGGCTACACCTTC.

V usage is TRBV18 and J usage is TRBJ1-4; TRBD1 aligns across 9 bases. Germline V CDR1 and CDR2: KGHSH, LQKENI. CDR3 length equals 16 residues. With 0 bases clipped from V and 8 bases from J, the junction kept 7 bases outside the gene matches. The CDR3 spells CASSPPSTDRGEKLFF. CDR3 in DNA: TGTGCCAGCTCACCACCCTCTACAGACAGGGGGGAAAAACTGTTTTTT.

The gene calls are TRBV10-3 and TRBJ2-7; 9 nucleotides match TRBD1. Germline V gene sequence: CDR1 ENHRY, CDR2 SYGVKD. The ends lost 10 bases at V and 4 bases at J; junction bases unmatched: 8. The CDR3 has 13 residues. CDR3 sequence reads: CATSDRGWYEQYF. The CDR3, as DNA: TGTGCCACGTCGGACAGGGGTTGGTACGAGCAGTACTTC.

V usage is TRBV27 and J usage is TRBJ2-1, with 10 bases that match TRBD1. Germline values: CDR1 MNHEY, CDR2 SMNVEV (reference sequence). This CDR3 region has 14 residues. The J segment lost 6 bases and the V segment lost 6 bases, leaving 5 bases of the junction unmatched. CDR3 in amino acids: CASSRQGARNEQFF. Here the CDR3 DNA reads TGTGCCAGCAGCCGACAGGGGGCGCGCAATGAGCAGTTCTTC.

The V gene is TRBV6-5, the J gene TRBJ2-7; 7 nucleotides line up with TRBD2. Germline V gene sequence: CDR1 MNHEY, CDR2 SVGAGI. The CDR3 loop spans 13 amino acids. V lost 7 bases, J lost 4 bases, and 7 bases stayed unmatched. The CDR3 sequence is CASTWGEGYEQYF. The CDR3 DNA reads TGTGCCAGCACCTGGGGGGAGGGTTACGAGCAGTACTTC.

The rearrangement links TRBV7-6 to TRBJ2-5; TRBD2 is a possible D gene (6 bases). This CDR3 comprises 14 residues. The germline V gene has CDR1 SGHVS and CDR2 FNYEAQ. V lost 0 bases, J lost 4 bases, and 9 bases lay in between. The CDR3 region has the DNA TGTGCCAGCAGCTTAGCGGGACTCAGAGAGACCCAGTACTTC. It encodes CASSLAGLRETQYF.

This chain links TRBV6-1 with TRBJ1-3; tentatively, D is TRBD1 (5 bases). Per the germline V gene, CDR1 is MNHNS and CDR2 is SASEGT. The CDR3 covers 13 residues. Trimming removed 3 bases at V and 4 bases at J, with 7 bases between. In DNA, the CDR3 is TGTGCCAGCAGTGACAGGGCGGGAAACACCATATATTTT. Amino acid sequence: CASSDRAGNTIYF.

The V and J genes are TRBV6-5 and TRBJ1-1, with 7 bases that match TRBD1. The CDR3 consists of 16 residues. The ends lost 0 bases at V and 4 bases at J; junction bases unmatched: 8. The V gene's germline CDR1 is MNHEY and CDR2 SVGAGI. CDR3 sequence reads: CASSYSAGRGITEAFF. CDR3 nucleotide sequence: TGTGCCAGCAGTTACTCGGCGGGCAGGGGGATCACTGAAGCTTTCTTT.

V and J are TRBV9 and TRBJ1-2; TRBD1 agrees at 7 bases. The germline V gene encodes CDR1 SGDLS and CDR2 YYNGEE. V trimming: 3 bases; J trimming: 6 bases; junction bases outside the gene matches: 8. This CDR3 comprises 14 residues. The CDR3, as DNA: TGTGCCAGCAGCGCCGACAGGGTTCTTGATGGCTACACCTTC. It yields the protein CASSADRVLDGYTF. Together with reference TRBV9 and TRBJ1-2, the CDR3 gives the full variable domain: DSGVTQTPKHLITATGQRVTLRCSPRSGDLSVYWYQQSLDQGLQFLIQYYNGEERAKGNILERFSAQQFPDLHSELNLSSLELGDSALYFCASSADRVLDGYTFGSGTRLTVV.

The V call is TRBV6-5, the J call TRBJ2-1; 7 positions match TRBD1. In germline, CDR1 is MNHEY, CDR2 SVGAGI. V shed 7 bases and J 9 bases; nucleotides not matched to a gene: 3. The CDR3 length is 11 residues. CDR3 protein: CASKGAGEQFF. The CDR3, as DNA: TGTGCCAGCAAGGGGGCTGGTGAGCAGTTCTTC.

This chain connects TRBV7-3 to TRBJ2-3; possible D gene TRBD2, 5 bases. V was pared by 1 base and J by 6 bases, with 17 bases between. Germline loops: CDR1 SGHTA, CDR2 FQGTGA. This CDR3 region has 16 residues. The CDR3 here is CASSLIGWQDFDTQYF. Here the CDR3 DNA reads TGTGCCAGCAGCTTAATAGGTTGGCAGGACTTCGATACGCAGTATTTT. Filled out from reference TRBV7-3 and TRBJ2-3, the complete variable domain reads GAGVSQTPSNKVTEKGKYVELRCDPISGHTALYWYRQSLGQGPEFLIYFQGTGAADDSGLPNDRFFAVRPEGSVSTLKIQRTERGDSAVYLCASSLIGWQDFDTQYFGPGTRLTVL.

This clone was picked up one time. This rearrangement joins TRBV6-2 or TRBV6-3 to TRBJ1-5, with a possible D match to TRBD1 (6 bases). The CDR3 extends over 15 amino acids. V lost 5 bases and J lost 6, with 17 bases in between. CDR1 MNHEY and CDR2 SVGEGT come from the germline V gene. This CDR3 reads CASSVTGGSLQPQHF. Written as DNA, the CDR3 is TGTGCCAGCAGTGTGACAGGCGGCAGCCTTCAGCCCCAGCATTTT.

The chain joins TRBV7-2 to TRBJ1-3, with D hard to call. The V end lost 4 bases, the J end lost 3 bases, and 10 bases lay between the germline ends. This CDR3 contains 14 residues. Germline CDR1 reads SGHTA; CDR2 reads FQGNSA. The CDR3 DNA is TGTGCCAGCAGCTCGACGACTGGTGGAAACACCATATATTTT. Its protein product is CASSSTTGGNTIYF.

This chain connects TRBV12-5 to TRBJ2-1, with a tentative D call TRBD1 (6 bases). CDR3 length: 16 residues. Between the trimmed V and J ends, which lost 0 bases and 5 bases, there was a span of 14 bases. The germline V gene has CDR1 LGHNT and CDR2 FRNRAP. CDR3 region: CASGLVMDSPNNEQFF. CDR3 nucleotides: TGTGCTAGTGGTTTGGTTATGGACAGCCCAAACAATGAGCAGTTCTTC.

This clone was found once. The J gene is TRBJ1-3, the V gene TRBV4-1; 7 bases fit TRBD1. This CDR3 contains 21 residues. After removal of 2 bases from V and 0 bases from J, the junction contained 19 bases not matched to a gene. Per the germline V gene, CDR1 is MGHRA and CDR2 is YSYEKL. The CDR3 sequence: CASSQRATGQGGSSSGNTIYF. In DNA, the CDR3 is TGCGCCAGCAGCCAAAGAGCTACAGGGCAGGGGGGATCATCCTCTGGAAACACCATATATTTT.

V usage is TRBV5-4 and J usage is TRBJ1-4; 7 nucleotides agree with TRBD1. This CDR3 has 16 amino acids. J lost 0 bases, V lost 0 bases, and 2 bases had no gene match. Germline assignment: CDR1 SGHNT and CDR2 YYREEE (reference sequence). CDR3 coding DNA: TGTGCCAGCAGCTTGGCAGGGGGAGCAACTAATGAAAAACTGTTTTTT. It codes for CASSLAGGATNEKLFF.